Listed here are 26 T cell receptor beta chains from one sample, sequenced in a study of blood T cell repertoires in COVID-19. Assay: immunoSEQ multiplex PCR; the TCRdb copy retains only in-frame clones and omits some. The table shows 140,000 or so clones, with 80% to 90% occurring only once. The sequencing input was peripheral blood. These receptors were taken from a man between 60 and 75 years old with active or convalescent COVID-19.

This clone was observed once. Here the CDR3 DNA reads TGCGCCAGCAGTCCTCTAGCGGGCGGCTCCGGGGAGCTGTTTTTT. Amino acids: CASSPLAGGSGELFF. The chain has TRBV10-1 and TRBJ2-2; 8 positions agree with TRBD2. The CDR3 is 15 residues long. V shed 5 bases, J shed 6 bases, and the junction held 8 bases outside the gene matches. Germline V gene sequence: CDR1 WNHNN, CDR2 SYGVQD (reference sequence).

The J gene is TRBJ1-2, the V gene TRBV4-2; tentatively, D is TRBD1 (5 bases). The V gene's germline CDR1 is LGHNA and CDR2 YNFKEQ. Trimming took off 1 base at V and 4 bases at J, with 13 bases between the two ends. The CDR3 covers 15 residues. Here the CDR3 DNA reads TGTGCCAGCAGCCAAGCGTTGACAGATCCCTATGGCTACACCTTC. It encodes CASSQALTDPYGYTF.

V and J are TRBV28 and TRBJ2-7, with 12 bases identical to TRBD1. V was pared by 5 bases and J by 3 bases, with 11 bases of the junction left unmatched. The CDR3 covers 17 residues. Germline lookup yields CDR1 MDHEN and CDR2 SYDVKM. DNA of the CDR3: TGTGCCAGCAGTACGCGCCCCGGGACAGGGGGCAACTACGAGCAGTACTTC. It specifies CASSTRPGTGGNYEQYF.

The chain has TRBV14 and TRBJ2-1; 7 bases are shared with TRBD1. The CDR3 covers 12 residues. Per the germline V gene, CDR1 is SGHDN and CDR2 is FVKESK. After removal of 4 bases from V and 9 bases from J, the junction contained 3 bases not matched to a gene. The CDR3 DNA is TGTGCCAGCAGCCTCGGGACAGCTGAGCAGTTCTTC. Protein sequence: CASSLGTAEQFF.

The chain couples TRBV19 to TRBJ2-7; tentatively, D is TRBD1 (6 bases). The CDR3 spans 15 residues. Germline V lookup: CDR1 LNHDA, CDR2 SQIVND (reference sequence). Between the trimmed V and J ends, which lost 4 bases and 2 bases, there was a span of 15 bases. For the CDR3, the DNA is TGTGCCAGTAGTAGGGGGCCCAGCTACACCTACGAGCAGTACTTC. This sequence encodes CASSRGPSYTYEQYF.

V is TRBV28 and J is TRBJ1-2, with D perhaps TRBD1 (5 bases). The germline V gene encodes CDR1 MDHEN and CDR2 SYDVKM. V was cut by 6 bases and J by 8 bases, with 16 bases left in between. The CDR3 runs 13 residues. In nucleotides, the CDR3 is TGTGCCAGCAGCTTCCAACGGGGGAAAGGCTACACCTTC. It codes for CASSFQRGKGYTF.

The chain joins TRBV10-1 to TRBJ2-5; 11 bases are shared with TRBD1. This CDR3 is 15 amino acids long. V lost 5 bases to trimming and J lost 6 bases; unmatched junction nucleotides: 8. Germline loops: CDR1 WNHNN, CDR2 SYGVQD (reference sequence). The CDR3 region is CASSKGQGARQTQYF. The CDR3 DNA reads TGCGCCAGCAGTAAAGGACAGGGGGCGCGACAGACCCAGTACTTC.

V gene TRBV5-6 combines with J gene TRBJ1-4; D gene ambiguous. The CDR3 extends over 14 amino acids. Between the trimmed V and J ends, which lost 1 base and 3 bases, there was a span of 7 bases. Germline loops: CDR1 SGHDT, CDR2 YYEEEE. The CDR3 DNA reads as TGTGCCAGCAGCTTGCGTACAGCTAATGAAAAACTGTTTTTT. This codes for CASSLRTANEKLFF. Drawing the rest from reference TRBV5-6 and TRBJ1-4, the complete variable domain is DAGVTQSPTHLIKTRGQQVTLRCSPKSGHDTVSWYQQALGQGPQFIFQYYEEEERQRGNFPDRFSGHQFPNYSSELNVNALLLGDSALYLCASSLRTANEKLFFGSGTQLSVL.

In DNA form, the CDR3 reads TGTGCCAGCAGCTTGCCCCGTAGGGAGTCGAACACCGGGGAGCTGTTTTTT. Translating it yields CASSLPRRESNTGELFF. This chain joins TRBV7-6 and TRBJ2-2; weak D call: TRBD2 (5 bases). The CDR3 totals 17 residues. Germline CDR1 reads SGHVS; CDR2 reads FNYEAQ. The V end was cut by 3 bases, the J end by 0 bases, with 14 bases between.

The chain combines TRBV27 with TRBJ2-2, with TRBD1 identical over 7 bases. CDR3 size: 14 residues. Trimming took 5 bases from V and 3 from J; bases not matched to a gene: 3. CDR1 MNHEY and CDR2 SMNVEV come from the germline V gene (reference sequence). In nucleotides, the CDR3 is TGTGCCAGCAGTCACGACAGGGACACCGGGGAGCTGTTTTTT. Its translation is CASSHDRDTGELFF.

The chain links TRBV18 to TRBJ2-7; D gene ambiguous. With 3 bases removed from V and 0 bases from J, the gap between germline ends came to 6 bases. CDR1 KGHSH and CDR2 LQKENI come from the germline V gene. This CDR3 has 13 residues. CDR3 sequence reads: CASSPQDSYEQYF. The CDR3 DNA is TGTGCCAGCTCACCCCAGGACTCCTACGAGCAGTACTTC.

The chain recombines TRBV7-3 with TRBJ2-7; no clear D. The CDR3 has 14 amino acids. The V and J ends lost 0 bases and 3 bases respectively, with 9 bases between them. CDR1 and CDR2 (germline): SGHTA, FQGTGA. CDR3 sequence reads: CASSLTRLNYEQYF. The DNA of the CDR3 is TGTGCCAGCAGCTTAACGAGGCTAAACTACGAGCAGTACTTC.

The chain has TRBV13 and TRBJ2-1; TRBD2 matches at 13 bases. Germline lookup yields CDR1 PRHDT and CDR2 FYEKMQ (reference sequence). The CDR3 runs 15 residues. V was clipped by 5 bases and J by 5 bases; unmatched bases: 3. The chain's CDR3 is CASSRTSGSHNEQFF. CDR3 sequence (DNA): TGTGCCAGCAGCCGGACTAGCGGGAGCCACAATGAGCAGTTCTTC.

The genes are TRBV30 and TRBJ2-5; TRBD1 is a possible D gene (6 bases). Germline V CDR1 and CDR2: GTSNPN, SVGIG (reference sequence). Trimming shortened V by 3 bases and J by 3 bases, and 11 bases separated the two germline ends. The CDR3 runs to 13 residues. The CDR3 DNA is TGTGCCTGGAGAGACCGGGACAAAGAGACCCAGTACTTC. Translated: CAWRDRDKETQYF.

The V and J genes are TRBV5-6 and TRBJ1-5; TRBD1 matches 7 bases. This CDR3 is 14 amino acids long. V trimming: 0 bases; J trimming: 7 bases; junction bases outside the gene matches: 4. Germline CDR1 is SGHDT and CDR2 is YYEEEE. The CDR3 loop reads CASSLGQGGQPQHF. CDR3 bases: TGTGCCAGCAGCTTGGGACAGGGAGGACAGCCCCAGCATTTT.

The rearrangement uses TRBV5-6 and TRBJ2-1; TRBD2 matches 14 bases. This CDR3 region has 17 residues. V gave up 6 bases and J gave up 0 bases; unmatched junction bases: 5. The V gene's germline CDR1 is SGHDT and CDR2 YYEEEE. The CDR3 is CASTRLAGGSSYNEQFF. CDR3 DNA: TGTGCCAGCACTAGACTAGCGGGAGGGAGCTCCTACAATGAGCAGTTCTTC.

CDR3 residues: CASSLAWSSDEQYF. CDR3 bases: TGTGCCAGCAGCTTAGCGTGGTCTAGCGACGAGCAGTACTTC. The gene calls are TRBV7-2 and TRBJ2-7; perhaps TRBD2 as D (6 bases). Germline V CDR1 and CDR2: SGHTA, FQGNSA. CDR3 length equals 14 residues. The V end was cut by 0 bases, the J end by 5 bases, with 11 bases between.

This chain joins TRBV6-5 and TRBJ1-1, with D possibly matching TRBD1 (6 bases). The CDR3 consists of 15 residues. The V end was cut by 5 bases, the J end by 1 base, with 14 bases between. Germline V gene data show CDR1 as MNHEY and CDR2 as SVGAGI. The chain's CDR3 is CASSHRESRNTEAFF. CDR3 sequence (DNA): TGTGCCAGCAGTCACAGGGAGAGTAGGAACACTGAAGCTTTCTTT.

The CDR3 is CASSFGQGLDNQPQHF. The CDR3 bases are TGTGCCAGCAGTTTCGGACAGGGTCTCGACAATCAGCCCCAGCATTTT. V gene TRBV6-5 combines with J gene TRBJ1-5, with 8 positions matching TRBD1. V lost 4 bases to trimming and J lost 3 bases; unmatched junction nucleotides: 8. CDR3 length: 16 residues. The V gene's germline CDR1 is MNHEY and CDR2 SVGAGI.

The genes are TRBV9 and TRBJ1-3; a possible D gene is TRBD1 (5 bases). Between the trimmed V and J ends, which lost 3 bases and 0 bases, there was a span of 10 bases. Germline CDR1 reads SGDLS; CDR2 reads YYNGEE. The CDR3 totals 15 residues. CDR3 nucleotides: TGTGCCAGCAGCGGACGACAGCGCTCTGGAAACACCATATATTTT. Amino acid sequence: CASSGRQRSGNTIYF.

This rearrangement joins TRBV18 to TRBJ2-1; 9 bases match TRBD1. The CDR3 length is 15 residues. Germline assignment: CDR1 KGHSH and CDR2 LQKENI. With V trimmed by 8 bases and J by 5 bases, 10 bases remained unmatched. The CDR3 nucleotides are TGTGCCAGCCACAGGACAGGGGAATCCCACAATGAGCAGTTCTTC. Translating gives CASHRTGESHNEQFF.

CDR3 nucleotides: TGTGCCAGCTCCGGTAGACAGGGGGTGGAAGAGCAGTACTTC. Translating gives CASSGRQGVEEQYF. The rearrangement joins TRBV18 to TRBJ2-7; 9 bases line up with TRBD1. CDR1 and CDR2 (germline): KGHSH, LQKENI. Unmatched junction bases numbered 10, after V lost 6 bases and J lost 7 bases. The CDR3 loop spans 14 amino acids.

The chain couples TRBV4-2 to TRBJ1-5; D gene unclear. This CDR3 has 16 residues. Trimming took 0 bases from V and 2 from J, leaving 11 bases between them. Per germline, CDR1 LGHNA and CDR2 YNFKEQ. This chain's CDR3 is CASSQEPSAGNQPQHF. The CDR3 coding sequence is TGTGCCAGCAGCCAAGAACCTTCCGCGGGCAATCAGCCCCAGCATTTT.

This clone was counted only a few times. The chain combines TRBV7-9 with TRBJ2-7; 7 bases are a match to TRBD1. The CDR3 consists of 14 residues. V was pared by 4 bases and J by 3 bases, with 6 bases of the junction left unmatched. CDR1 SEHNR and CDR2 FQNEAQ come from the germline V gene (reference sequence). This chain's CDR3 is CASSSGTVLYEQYF. The CDR3 coding sequence is TGTGCCAGCAGCTCGGGGACAGTACTCTACGAGCAGTACTTC. The full variable domain, its missing parts supplied by reference TRBV7-9 and TRBJ2-7, is DTGVSQNPRHKITKRGQNVTFRCDPISEHNRLYWYRQTLGQGPEFLTYFQNEAQLEKSRLLSDRFSAERPKGSFSTLEIQRTEQGDSAMYLCASSSGTVLYEQYFGPGTRLTVT.

CDR3 sequence (DNA): TGTGCCAGCAGCCAAGAGGACAGATGGGTCTCACCCCTCCACTTT. Translation gives CASSQEDRWVSPLHF. The chain recombines TRBV4-2 with TRBJ1-6, with TRBD1 as a possible D gene (6 bases). The V end was cut by 0 bases, the J end by 10 bases, with 13 bases between. The CDR3 is made up of 15 amino acids. Germline-derived CDR1 and CDR2 are LGHNA and YNFKEQ.

V is TRBV2 and J is TRBJ2-5; 11 bases map to TRBD2. This CDR3 spans 15 amino acids. Germline CDR1 SNHLY, CDR2 FYNNEI. Losses at the gene ends were 5 bases for V and 1 base for J; bases not matched to a gene: 3. Here the CDR3 reads CASSTGLAGQETQYF. CDR3 DNA: TGTGCCAGCAGTACCGGACTAGCGGGCCAAGAGACCCAGTACTTC.